The source of this T cell receptor (beta chain) is a study of CD8+ T cells in alopecia areata. Study-level points and caveats: Tofacitinib did not eliminate many expanded lesional clones from scalp or blood.

Reverse transcribed after extraction, RNA yielded cDNA as the sequencing template. Clones were read by immunoSEQ multiplex PCR, and TCRdb kept only the in-frame ones, dropping some. The table shows approximately 190,000 clones, with 55% to 75% occurring only once. The sample's treatment: oral pan-JAK inhibitor, 5-10 mg twice daily. V gave up 3 bases and J gave up 2 bases; unmatched junction bases: 7. This CDR3 spans 15 amino acids. CDR1 is GTSNPN and CDR2 is SVGIG in the germline V gene (reference sequence). Concerning this clone itself: The antigen is unknown.

The rearrangement joins TRBV30 to TRBJ2-5; 9 bases line up with TRBD2. Sample: CD4+ T cells sorted from blood, taken at week 24, from a patient treated with tofacitinib. The sequence derives from a human donor with alopecia areata. The CDR3 sequence: CAWSGGLATQETQYF. In DNA, the CDR3 is TGTGCCTGGAGCGGTGGACTAGCGACACAAGAGACCCAGTACTTC.